These T cell receptor beta chains were read from a single sample in a study of blood T cell repertoires in COVID-19. Measured with immunoSEQ multiplex PCR; TCRdb has only the in-frame clones, and not every one. The repertoire holds 150,000 to 190,000 clones, with around 80% as singletons. The specimen sequenced was peripheral blood. The receptors derive from a man aged 55 to 70 with acute or convalescent COVID-19. CDR3s include the opening cysteine and the closing phenylalanine or tryptophan. Fields, in order: J gene, V gene, D gene, clone size, CDR3 DNA, CDR3 protein. The D gene is left open where the match is weak. A clone size is listed for some rows: how often the clone was seen (once, few, many), or a class if it is expanded.

>TRBJ2-7|TRBV3-1/TRBV3-2|TRBD2|few
TGTGCCAGCAGCCAGGGCGGGGGATCCCCCTACGAGCAGTACTTC
CASSQGGGSPYEQYF
>TRBJ1-2|TRBV5-1|TRBD1|.
TGCGCCAGCAGCTTGTCGACAGGGGGCGGAGAAGGCTACACCTTC
CASSLSTGGGEGYTF
>TRBJ1-2|TRBV6-4|.|.
TGTGCCAGCTCCCCATACAGGAATTTCGCTTCCTATGGCTACACCTTC
CASSPYRNFASYGYTF
>TRBJ2-1|TRBV28|.|.
TGTGCCAGCAGTTTAGGGGGCAGGCGGAATGAGCAGTTCTTC
CASSLGGRRNEQFF
>TRBJ1-5|TRBV18|TRBD1|.
TGTGCCAGCTCACCACCCCTCGGGACAGGGGGCAATCAGCCCCAGCATTTT
CASSPPLGTGGNQPQHF
>TRBJ2-7|TRBV7-9|TRBD1|.
TGTGCCAGCAGCAATCCGGGACAGGGGTATTACGAGCAGTACTTC
CASSNPGQGYYEQYF
>TRBJ1-5|TRBV27|TRBD1|few
TGTGCCAGCAGTTTCCGCGGGACAGGCAATAGCAATCAGCCCCAGCATTTT
CASSFRGTGNSNQPQHF
>TRBJ1-2|TRBV20-1|.|once
TGCAGTGCTCGGACTGATGGCTACACCTTC
CSARTDGYTF
>TRBJ2-7|TRBV28|.|.
TGTGCCAGCAGCCACTCTTGGAGGACCACCCCCTCCTACGAGCAGTACTTC
CASSHSWRTTPSYEQYF
>TRBJ1-3|TRBV3-1/TRBV3-2|.|.
TGTGCCAGCAGCCACCTTCAGGGGGGAAACACCATATATTTT
CASSHLQGGNTIYF
>TRBJ1-5|TRBV6-5|.|.
TGTGCCAGCTTACTGCGAGGCAATCAGCCCCAGCATTTT
CASLLRGNQPQHF
>TRBJ2-5|TRBV9|TRBD2|.
TGTGCCAGCAGCACTCAGGGACTAGCGGGGGAAGAGACCCAGTACTTC
CASSTQGLAGEETQYF
>TRBJ2-5|TRBV5-4|TRBD2|.
TGTGCCAGCAGCTCGGGACTAGCGGGGACGGAGACCCAGTACTTC
CASSSGLAGTETQYF
>TRBJ2-5|TRBV2|.|.
TGTGCCAGCAGAAGACGACAGTACCAAGAGACCCAGTACTTC
CASRRRQYQETQYF
>TRBJ1-5|TRBV4-1|TRBD1|once
TGCGCCAGCAGCCAAAGCACAGGGGAAGGACAGCCCCAGCATTTT
CASSQSTGEGQPQHF
>TRBJ1-2|TRBV7-9|.|.
TGTGCCAGCAGCCCTCAGGGAAGTCCTGGCTACACCTTC
CASSPQGSPGYTF
>TRBJ2-2|TRBV19|.|.
TGTGCCAGTAAGGGCGGGATAGCCTACGGGGAGCTGTTTTTT
CASKGGIAYGELFF
>TRBJ1-1|TRBV6-5|.|.
TGTGCCAGCACTACAGGGAGCACTGAAGCTTTCTTT
CASTTGSTEAFF
>TRBJ1-3|TRBV7-9|TRBD1|.
TGTGCCAGCAGCCGGGACAGGGCGGACACCATATATTTT
CASSRDRADTIYF
>TRBJ1-6|TRBV25-1|TRBD1|.
TGTGCCAGCAGTCATCCGGGACAGGGTCGGTCACCCCTCCACTTT
CASSHPGQGRSPLHF
>TRBJ2-1|TRBV7-2|TRBD1|.
TGTGCCAGCAGCTCCGGGACAGGGGGAAATGAGCAGTTCTTC
CASSSGTGGNEQFF
>TRBJ1-5|TRBV5-8|.|.
TGTGCCAGCAGCTTCTTCAGGGGCGCTAATAGCAATCAGCCCCAGCATTTT
CASSFFRGANSNQPQHF
>TRBJ2-1|TRBV9|TRBD2|.
TGTGCCAGCAGCGTAGGGGTAGCGGGGGGACGGGAGCAGTTCTTC
CASSVGVAGGREQFF
>TRBJ1-4|TRBV19|.|.
TGTGCCAGTAGAGAGCAGGGATCCAATGAAAAACTGTTTTTT
CASREQGSNEKLFF
>TRBJ1-1|TRBV18|.|.
TGTGCCAGCTCACCACCTTTGGGCAGGGGAGACACTGAAGCTTTCTTT
CASSPPLGRGDTEAFF
>TRBJ1-4|TRBV7-9|.|many
TGTGCCTGGCTAGACTCAAATCTCAATGAAAAACTGTTTTTT
CAWLDSNLNEKLFF
>TRBJ1-4|TRBV28|TRBD1|.
TGTGCCAGTACTGCCCCCAGGGGGCGCTTAGGCCTGTTTTTT
CASTAPRGRLGLFF
>TRBJ1-2|TRBV27|.|.
TGTGCCAGCAGTTCCGGTAGGGGGACGTACTATGGCTACACCTTC
CASSSGRGTYYGYTF
>TRBJ1-6|TRBV19|.|.
TGTGCCAGTAGAATAGATCCGCAGATGAATTCACCCCTCCACTTT
CASRIDPQMNSPLHF